The clone carrying this TCR beta chain was detected ten times or more. The target antigen is unknown. These data belong to a study of neurological immune-mediated disorders. cDNA was made by 5'RACE with 10-nucleotide random UMIs. Every sequencing run returned over 200 million TCR-beta sequences, which were derived from 15-18 subjects. TCRdb processed the 5' RACE reads anew with MiXCR; each CDR3 protein has one entry. This sample has 65,000 to 75,000 distinct CDR3 sequences, with more than 4.5% found just once. Study-level results: Levels of TCR clonal expansion peaked in HTLV-1-associated myelopathy and reached their lowest in multiple sclerosis, under those of healthy controls.

The sequenced material came from PBMCs. This clonotype originated in a human donor with multiple sclerosis. The donor label of this sample is uncertain.

The CDR3 is CASSLDSVSQPQHF. CDR3 coding DNA: TGTGCCAGCAGCTTAGATTCAGTAAGCCAGCCCCAGCATTTT. The chain carries TRBV7-9 and TRBJ1-5; D is undetermined. Trimming left V 1 base short and J 7 bases short, with 11 bases between. In germline, CDR1 is SEHNR, CDR2 FQNEAQ (reference sequence). CDR3 length: 14 residues.